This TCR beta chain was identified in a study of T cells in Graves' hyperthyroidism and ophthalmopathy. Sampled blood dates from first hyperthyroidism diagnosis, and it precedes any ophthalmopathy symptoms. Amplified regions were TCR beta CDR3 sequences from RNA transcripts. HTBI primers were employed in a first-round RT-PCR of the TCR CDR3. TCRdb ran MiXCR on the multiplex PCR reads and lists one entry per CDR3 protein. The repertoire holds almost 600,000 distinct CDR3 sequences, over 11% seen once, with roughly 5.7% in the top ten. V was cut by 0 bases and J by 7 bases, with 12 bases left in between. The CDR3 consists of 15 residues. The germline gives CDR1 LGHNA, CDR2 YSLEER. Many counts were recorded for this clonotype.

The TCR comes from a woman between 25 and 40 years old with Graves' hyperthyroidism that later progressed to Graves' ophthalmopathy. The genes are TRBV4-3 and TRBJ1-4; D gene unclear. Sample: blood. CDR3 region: CASSQDQGPPEKLFF. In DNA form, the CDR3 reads TGCGCCAGCAGCCAAGATCAAGGACCGCCTGAAAAACTGTTTTTT.